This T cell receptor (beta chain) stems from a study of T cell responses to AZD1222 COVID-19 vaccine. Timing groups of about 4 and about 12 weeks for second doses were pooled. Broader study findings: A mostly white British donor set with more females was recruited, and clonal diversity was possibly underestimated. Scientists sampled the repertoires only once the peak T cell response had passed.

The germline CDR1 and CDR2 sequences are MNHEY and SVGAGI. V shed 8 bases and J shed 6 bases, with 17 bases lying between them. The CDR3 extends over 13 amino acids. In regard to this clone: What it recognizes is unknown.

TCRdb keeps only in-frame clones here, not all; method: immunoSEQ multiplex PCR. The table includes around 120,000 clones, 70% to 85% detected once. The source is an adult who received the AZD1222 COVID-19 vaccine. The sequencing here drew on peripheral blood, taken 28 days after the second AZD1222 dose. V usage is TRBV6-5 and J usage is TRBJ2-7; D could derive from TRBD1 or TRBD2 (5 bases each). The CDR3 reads CASFRDRAGEQYF. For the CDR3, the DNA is TGTGCCAGCTTCCGGGACCGGGCTGGCGAGCAGTACTTC.